These T cell receptor beta chains were read from a single sample in a study of control samples from healthy donors and cancer patients. Method: immunoSEQ multiplex PCR; TCRdb's copy keeps in-frame clones and lacks some. The table lists some 130,000 clones, around nine tenths of them singletons. Sample: blood. The receptors originated from a woman aged 25 to 39 in good health. Both conserved end residues are part of each CDR3. D genes are given only for firm matches.

TRBJ2-5 15 TRBV7-2 TRBD1 CASSLSYGTEETQYF
TRBJ2-1 12 TRBV7-7 . CASSSHLGEQFF
TRBJ1-2 14 TRBV20-1 . CSASDSRGVQGYTF
TRBJ1-5 15 TRBV7-2 . CASSLRGVGNQPQHF
TRBJ1-5 12 TRBV28 . CASSFLALPQHF
TRBJ2-7 15 TRBV11-2 . CASSLDPGEQYEQYF
TRBJ1-4 15 TRBV5-1 TRBD1 CASSETQGEEEKLFF
TRBJ1-2 13 TRBV6-4 TRBD1 CASGDSYPYGYTF
TRBJ1-2 17 TRBV6-6 . CASSRPGTDRANYGYTF
TRBJ1-4 14 TRBV6-5 . CASSPGLPRGKLFF
TRBJ1-5 11 TRBV12-3/TRBV12-4 . CASSLVDRKHF
TRBJ1-3 17 TRBV3-1/TRBV3-2 . CASSQGKGSNSGNTIYF
TRBJ2-7 14 TRBV11-2 . CASSSGPGDYEQYF
TRBJ1-5 12 TRBV6-1 . CASSEADQPQHF
TRBJ1-6 16 TRBV4-1 . CASSQDNGGMGSPLHF
TRBJ2-1 16 TRBV28 . CASSPTGTRPYNEQFF
TRBJ2-5 15 TRBV9 . CASSVARGVGETQYF
TRBJ2-1 13 TRBV29-1 TRBD2 CSGGGTSGNEQFF
TRBJ1-3 13 TRBV7-9 TRBD1 CASGTGEGNTIYF
TRBJ2-5 18 TRBV6-2/TRBV6-3 TRBD1 CASSYQGGQGFSGETQYF